The subject of this entry is one TCR beta chain. This sample was included in a study of OX40 agonist ivuxolimab in advanced cancers. TCRdb's copy holds only in-frame clones and misses some; the assay was immunoSEQ multiplex PCR. The data show fewer than 50,000 clones, roughly 90% seen once. The J segment lost 1 base and the V segment lost 3 bases, leaving 16 bases of the junction unmatched. The CDR3 is made up of 20 amino acids. Germline CDR1 reads MGHRA; CDR2 reads YSYEKL. Material: CD4+ or CD8+ T cells sorted from blood, obtained in a trial of the OX40 agonist ivuxolimab. The V and J genes are TRBV4-1 and TRBJ2-1; 9 nucleotides match TRBD1. The TCR sequence derives from an adult with an advanced solid tumor such as melanoma, head and neck, liver or kidney cancer. The CDR3, as DNA: TGCGCCAGCAGCCATCCGGGACAGGGTCGACCCGGGAGATCCTACAATGAGCAGTTCTTC. As protein: CASSHPGQGRPGRSYNEQFF.